This T cell receptor (beta chain) comes out of a study of cytomegalovirus exposure and HLA in healthy donors (dated by TCRdb to about 2017). The study in broad terms: An earlier analysis of some 600 of the donors reported about 300 Gb of sequence data and about 120 million unique TCR beta sequences obtained from 180 million or so T cells. An early release covering roughly 580 HLA-typed donors comprised approximately 300 gigabases of sequencing data and around 85 million unique TCR sequences. Among the roughly 430 genotyped donors, roughly 80% belonged to the genetic ancestry cluster associated with self-reported Caucasian donors. The aim of the study was to test whether cataloging public T cell receptors could identify signatures of past pathogen exposure. The study profiled the T cell repertoires of around 700 subjects by immunosequencing and related them to cytomegalovirus serostatus. Along with the approximately 700-subject first cohort, a separate validation cohort of some 130 different subjects was used. To predict cytomegalovirus infection status, the study brought together high-throughput TCR immunosequencing, statistical association of individual TCRs with disease status, and machine learning. In a later analysis, previously published TCR beta repertoires from 666 donors were re-analyzed and high-resolution HLA genotyping was added so that TCR occurrence patterns could be studied. In the later analysis, no new phenotypic data were used to find candidate immune exposures; instead, reliance was placed on TCR beta sequences and their occurrence across donors. An earlier analysis of roughly 600 of the donors used high-throughput TCR beta sequencing to judge whether each TCR beta V gene segment behaved as functional or pseudogenic. Alongside the repertoire data, information on donor age, sex, ethnicity and CMV serostatus was compiled. In a later genetic analysis, genome-wide SNP genotypes for about 65% of the roughly 700 donors were used, and that subset was treated as a discovery cohort. Every discovery cohort repertoire had been produced on one sequencing platform. HLA typing included class I and class II loci at four-digit resolution. The number of typed donors differed by locus: roughly 629-630 for A, B, C, DRB1 and DQB1; 500 to 550 for DQA1; fewer than 610 for DPA1; and around 450 for DPB1. A handful of DR-DQ haplotypes were handled as single units for association and clustering because linkage in the cohort was strong. Across approximately 400 genotyped donors of the cohort, an average of roughly 200,000 unique TCR beta nucleotide sequences per donor were sequenced, and approximately 17% of those sequences were non-productive. Study-level results and caveats: According to the authors, the approach could potentially be generalized to other disease states and immunological phenotypes. Most TCR sequences were observed very rarely across donors, whereas some public TCRs were present in many individuals. The classifier was reported to diagnose cytomegalovirus status with high specificity and sensitivity in both the original cohort and the validation cohort. In a later analysis, the rate of TCR association differed among HLA loci, with DRB1 alleles having the most associated TCRs and HLA-C alleles having the fewest. In an earlier analysis of around 600 of the donors, most TCR beta V segments appeared in productive rearrangements about 87% or about 30% of the time, broadly matching IMGT annotations. When HLA alleles, especially DR and DQ, strongly co-occurred, attributing TCR associations to individual alleles was difficult. Some IMGT-functional V segments, including TRBV6-2 and TRBV6-3, could not be told apart with the 87-base-pair reads, so those segments were excluded. A group of highly shared sequence variants was considered likely to be a technical artifact of the sequencing pipeline. Correlated functional status among segregating V segments might be attributable to linkage disequilibrium, but an unknown experimental factor could not be ruled out. Roughly uniform sequencing depth across donors was assumed in presence/absence analyses, although this assumption may not hold. In a later analysis, most CMV-associated TCR beta chains were found to appear HLA-restricted, with HLA associations seemingly driven largely by CMV exposure. Three of the identified cytomegalovirus-associated TCR beta chains were confirmed in vitro to be specific for cytomegalovirus antigens. Compared with the approximately 720-donor mean, donors in an Asian-associated ancestry cluster had fewer N-insertions in productive TCRs, according to a later genetic analysis. In a later analysis, HLA-associated TCR beta chains were found to be more clonally expanded and to have lower generation probabilities than equally common non-associated chains. V-gene and J-gene trimming of TCR beta chains was associated with a missense DCLRE1C variant in a later genetic analysis, and the association was replicated in an independent cohort. Several of the top co-occurrence clusters appeared to be linked to parvovirus B19, influenza, CMV and Epstein-Barr virus, according to a later analysis. Because some donors lacked HLA typing at each locus, the association tests relied only on the typed subset. For the cohort, immune exposure information was limited to CMV serostatus. Specific HLA alleles were associated with 18,000 or so TCR beta sequences at a false discovery rate of 0.05 in a later analysis. This cohort had only TCR beta chains sequenced, and the lack of alpha or paired-chain data limited which features could be detected. A total of around 150 TCR beta chains were listed by the study as associated with cytomegalovirus. Because counts were too low, seventeen rarely observed V segments, including chromosome 9 orphons, were excluded from the earlier analysis of around 590 of the donors. A further reported finding was that TCR beta sequences accurately predicted the HLA-A and HLA-B alleles for most subjects in the first cohort.

With respect to this clone: Its cognate antigen has yet to be identified. No base qualities exist here, and no much larger clone lies one base off it.

Libraries were constructed by the immunoSEQ multiplex PCR assay. For the multiplex PCR, a mixture combining 60 forward primers for TCR Vbeta segments and 13 reverse primers for TCR Jbeta segments was used. The CDR3 region of rearranged TCR beta genes was amplified from genomic DNA with a multiplex PCR assay. The Illumina HiSeq System was used to sequence the amplified TCR beta libraries as 87-base-pair reads. As for the original processing: Across the 700 or so repertoires, a later analysis counted tens of millions of unique TCR beta chains, roughly 11 million of which were shared by at least two donors. To remove PCR and sequencing errors, raw reads were error-corrected and collapsed into unique sequences using a nearest-neighbor algorithm that merged closely related sequences. Alignment of CDR3 sequences to IMGT reference sequences was used to assign V, D and J gene segments. For a sequence to be retained, a match of at least six nucleotides to both a V gene segment and a J gene segment was required. Rearrangements were classified as productive when the CDR3 lacked stop codons and remained in frame with V and J, and all other rearrangements were classified as non-productive. CDR3 was defined according to IMGT convention as the region running from the second conserved V-encoded cysteine to the conserved J-encoded phenylalanine. Sequences without an unambiguous match to a single V gene segment were excluded from the earlier analysis of 587 of the donors. In an earlier analysis of 450 to 700 of the donors, V segments were called functional above 56.7% productive rearrangements and were called segregating when the between-donor standard deviation exceeded 5%. A statistical classification framework was built for diagnosing cytomegalovirus status from the catalog of TCR beta chain sequences. In a later analysis, TCR nucleotide sequences were compared against IMGT/GENE-DB human TR gene sequences so that V and J genes could be assigned. The TCRdist pipeline was used in a later analysis to assign CDR3 sequences and most-parsimonious VDJ recombination scenarios. In a later analysis, each TCR beta chain was defined by its CDR3 amino acid sequence together with its V-gene family, and reads without a unique V-gene family were excluded. In a later analysis, 450 to 600 highly shared, low-generation-probability nucleotide sequences were removed to address suspected cross-contamination and a sequencing artifact. In a later analysis, a clonal expansion index was calculated for each public chain from normalized within-repertoire ranks of inferred template counts. Generation probabilities in a later analysis came from a VDJ recombination model fitted to out-of-frame rearrangements, and those results were checked against IGoR. Hypergeometric tests were used in a later analysis to score TCR-TCR, TCR-HLA and TCR-CMV co-occurrence, with a repertoire-size bias correction applied to the TCR pairs. In a later analysis, false discovery rates were estimated by permuting HLA or CMV assignments 20 times. A later analysis grouped co-occurring TCRs with DBSCAN, adding TCRdist sequence similarity when clustering within HLA-allele-positive subsets. Co-occurrence clustering excluded repertoires with fewer than 30,000 or more than 120,000 public chains, plus five with anomalous nucleotide sharing. TCRdb limited this immuneACCESS table to in-frame rearrangements with V and J called. A share of clones is missing; checked studies link under half to unresolved V genes, and the rest is unexplained. The DNA gave D and trimming, while V, J and clone size come from that table. Recorded for this sample are tens of thousands of clones; roughly 86% of them occurred a single time. The leading ten clones occupy roughly 9% of the sample.

V is shortened by 2 bases, J by 7 bases, and the region joining them spans 21 bases. Reading from cysteine to phenylalanine, the CDR3 counts 17 amino acids. The retained sequence is limited to the CDR3, 51 bases, with the frame set at the first base. As encoded in the germline V gene, CDR1 is KGHSH while CDR2 is LQKENI. The cohort consisted of 650 to 850 healthy bone marrow donors. At the time of sampling, every cohort member was nominally healthy, though immune exposures that went unrecorded were likely present. The donor tested CMV seropositive and was one of the 289 seropositive cohort members. Every donor gave a peripheral blood sample, and the peripheral blood mononuclear cells from that sample were used for TCR beta sequencing. Genomic DNA extraction from the blood cell samples was performed with the Qiagen DNeasy Blood Extraction Kit.

Sequencing input: PBMCs. The V and J segments used are TRBV18 and TRBJ2-1; TRBD2 might be the D gene, on 6 matching bases. This clonotype was obtained from a man aged 25 to 45 in good health and CMV-seropositive. The nucleotide sequence reads as follows: TGTGCCAGCTCACCAGCTCCACAGCGTCCTGGGGGGAATGAGCAGTTCTTC. Its coded protein is CASSPAPQRPGGNEQFF.